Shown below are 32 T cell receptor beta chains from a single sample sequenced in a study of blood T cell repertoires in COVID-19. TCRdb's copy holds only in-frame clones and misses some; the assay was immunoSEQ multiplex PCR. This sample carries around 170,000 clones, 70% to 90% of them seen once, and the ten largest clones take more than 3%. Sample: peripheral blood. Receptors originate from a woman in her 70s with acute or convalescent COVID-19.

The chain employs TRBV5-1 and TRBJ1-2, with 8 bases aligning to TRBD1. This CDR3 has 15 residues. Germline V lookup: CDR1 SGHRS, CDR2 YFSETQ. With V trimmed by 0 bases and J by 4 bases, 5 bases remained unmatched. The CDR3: CASSLATGGIYGYTF. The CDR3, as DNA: TGCGCCAGCAGCTTGGCCACAGGGGGGATCTATGGCTACACCTTC.

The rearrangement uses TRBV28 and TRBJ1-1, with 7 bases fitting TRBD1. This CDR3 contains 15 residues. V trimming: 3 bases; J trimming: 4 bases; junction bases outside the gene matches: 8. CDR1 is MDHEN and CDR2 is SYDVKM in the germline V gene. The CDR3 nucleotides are TGTGCCAGCAGTTTTTTGACAGGGAAGGGCACTGAAGCTTTCTTT. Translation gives CASSFLTGKGTEAFF.

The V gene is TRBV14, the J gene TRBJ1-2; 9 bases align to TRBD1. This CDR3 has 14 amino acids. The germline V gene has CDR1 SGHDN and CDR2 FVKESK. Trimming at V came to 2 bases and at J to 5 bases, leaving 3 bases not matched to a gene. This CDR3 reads CASSQQTGGYGYTF. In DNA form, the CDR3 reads TGTGCCAGCAGCCAACAGACAGGGGGTTATGGCTACACCTTC.

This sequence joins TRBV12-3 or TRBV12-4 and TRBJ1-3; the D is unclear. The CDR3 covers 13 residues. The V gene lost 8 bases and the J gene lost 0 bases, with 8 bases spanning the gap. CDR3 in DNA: TGTGCCAGCCTTTTGAGCTCTGGAAACACCATATATTTT. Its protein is CASLLSSGNTIYF.

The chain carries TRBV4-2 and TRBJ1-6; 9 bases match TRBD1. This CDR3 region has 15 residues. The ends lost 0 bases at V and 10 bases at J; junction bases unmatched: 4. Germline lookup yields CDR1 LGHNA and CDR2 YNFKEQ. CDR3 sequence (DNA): TGTGCCAGCAGCCAAGAGGACAGGGGAAAGTCACCCCTCCACTTT. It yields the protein CASSQEDRGKSPLHF.

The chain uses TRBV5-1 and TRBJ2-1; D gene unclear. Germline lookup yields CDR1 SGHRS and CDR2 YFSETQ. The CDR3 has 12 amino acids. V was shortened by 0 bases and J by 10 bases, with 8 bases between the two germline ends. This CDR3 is CASSLGFREQFF. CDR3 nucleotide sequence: TGCGCCAGCAGCTTGGGTTTCAGGGAGCAGTTCTTC.

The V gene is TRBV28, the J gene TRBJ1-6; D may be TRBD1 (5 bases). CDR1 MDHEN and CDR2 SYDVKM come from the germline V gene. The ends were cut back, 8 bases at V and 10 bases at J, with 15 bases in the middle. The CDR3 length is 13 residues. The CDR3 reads CASHGQGRSPLHF. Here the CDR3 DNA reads TGTGCCAGCCACGGACAAGGCCGCTCACCCCTCCACTTT.

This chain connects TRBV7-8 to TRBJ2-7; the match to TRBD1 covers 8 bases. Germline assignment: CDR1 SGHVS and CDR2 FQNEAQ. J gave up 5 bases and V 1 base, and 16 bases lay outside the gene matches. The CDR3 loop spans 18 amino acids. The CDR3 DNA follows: TGTGCCAGCAGCTTAGGGATAGGTGGACAGGGTTTTGCCCACGAGCAGTACTTC. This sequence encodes CASSLGIGGQGFAHEQYF.

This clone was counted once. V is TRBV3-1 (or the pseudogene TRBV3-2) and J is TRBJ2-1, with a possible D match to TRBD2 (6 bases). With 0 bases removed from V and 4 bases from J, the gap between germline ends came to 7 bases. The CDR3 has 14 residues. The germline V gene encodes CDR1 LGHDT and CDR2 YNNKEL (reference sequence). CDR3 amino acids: CASSQEGLYNEQFF. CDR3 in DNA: TGTGCCAGCAGCCAAGAGGGACTTTACAATGAGCAGTTCTTC.

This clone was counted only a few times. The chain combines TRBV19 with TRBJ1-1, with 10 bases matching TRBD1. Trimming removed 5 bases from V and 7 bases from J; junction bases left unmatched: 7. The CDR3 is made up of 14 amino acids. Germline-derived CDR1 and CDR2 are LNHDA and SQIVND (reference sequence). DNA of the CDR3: TGTGCCAGTAGTTTGGGACAGGGGTGGGGTGAAGCTTTCTTT. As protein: CASSLGQGWGEAFF.

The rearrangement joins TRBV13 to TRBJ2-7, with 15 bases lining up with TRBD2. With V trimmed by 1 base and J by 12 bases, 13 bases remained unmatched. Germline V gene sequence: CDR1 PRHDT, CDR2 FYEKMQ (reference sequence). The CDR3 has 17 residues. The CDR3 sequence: CASSLVGGSGTSGGLYF. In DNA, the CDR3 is TGTGCCAGCAGCTTAGTCGGCGGGTCCGGGACTAGCGGGGGGTTGTACTTC. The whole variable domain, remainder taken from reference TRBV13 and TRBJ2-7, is AAGVIQSPRHLIKEKRETATLKCYPIPRHDTVYWYQQGPGQDPQFLISFYEKMQSDKGSIPDRFSAQQFSDYHSELNMSSLELGDSALYFCASSLVGGSGTSGGLYFGPGTRLTVT.

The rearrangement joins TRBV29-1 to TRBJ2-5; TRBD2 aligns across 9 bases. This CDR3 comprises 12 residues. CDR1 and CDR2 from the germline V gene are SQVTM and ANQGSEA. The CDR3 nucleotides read TGCACAATAGCGGGAGCCCAAGAGACCCAGTACTTC. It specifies CTIAGAQETQYF.

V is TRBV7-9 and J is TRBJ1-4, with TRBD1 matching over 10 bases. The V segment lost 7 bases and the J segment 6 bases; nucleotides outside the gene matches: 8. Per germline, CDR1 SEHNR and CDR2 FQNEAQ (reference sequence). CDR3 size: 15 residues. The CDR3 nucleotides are TGTGCCAGCACCCGGGGGACAGGGGACTATGAAAAACTGTTTTTT. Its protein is CASTRGTGDYEKLFF.

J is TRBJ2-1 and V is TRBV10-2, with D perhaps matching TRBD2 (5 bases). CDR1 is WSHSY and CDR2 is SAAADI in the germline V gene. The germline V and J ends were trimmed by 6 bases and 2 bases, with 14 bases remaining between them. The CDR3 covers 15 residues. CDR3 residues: CASSELGVAYNEQFF. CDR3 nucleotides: TGCGCCAGCAGCGAATTGGGAGTAGCCTACAATGAGCAGTTCTTC.

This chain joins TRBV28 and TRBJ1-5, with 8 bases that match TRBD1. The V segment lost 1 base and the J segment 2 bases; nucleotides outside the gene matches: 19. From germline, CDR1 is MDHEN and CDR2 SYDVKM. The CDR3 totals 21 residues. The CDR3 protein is CASSLSPKARQGRWGNQPQHF. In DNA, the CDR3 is TGTGCCAGCAGTTTATCCCCCAAGGCAAGACAGGGGCGCTGGGGCAATCAGCCCCAGCATTTT.

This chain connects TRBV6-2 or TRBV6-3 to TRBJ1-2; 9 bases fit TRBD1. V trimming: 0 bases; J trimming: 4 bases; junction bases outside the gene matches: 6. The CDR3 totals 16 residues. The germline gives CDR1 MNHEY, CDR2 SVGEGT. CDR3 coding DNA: TGTGCCAGCAGTTACTCGAGGGACAGGGTCGGCTATGGCTACACCTTC. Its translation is CASSYSRDRVGYGYTF.

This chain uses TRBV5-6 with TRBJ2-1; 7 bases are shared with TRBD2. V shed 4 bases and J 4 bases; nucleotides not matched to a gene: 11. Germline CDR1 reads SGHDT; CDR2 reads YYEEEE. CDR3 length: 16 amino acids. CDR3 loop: CASSPPIAGLYNEQFF. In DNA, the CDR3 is TGTGCCAGCAGCCCACCTATAGCGGGTTTATACAATGAGCAGTTCTTC.

The chain's CDR3 is CASSLEVRTHEIEQYF. CDR3 in DNA: TGTGCCAGCAGCTTAGAGGTCAGGACTCATGAAATCGAGCAGTACTTC. The chain recombines TRBV11-2 with TRBJ2-7; D might be TRBD2 (5 bases). Germline V gene lookup returns CDR1 SGHAT and CDR2 FQNNGV. This CDR3 has 16 amino acids. V lost 0 bases, J lost 6 bases, and 18 bases lay in between.

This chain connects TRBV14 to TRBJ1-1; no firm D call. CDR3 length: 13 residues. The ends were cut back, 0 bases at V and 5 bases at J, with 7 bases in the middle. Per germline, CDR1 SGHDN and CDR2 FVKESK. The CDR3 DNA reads TGTGCCAGCAGCCAAGATGGAGGAACTGAAGCTTTCTTT. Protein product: CASSQDGGTEAFF.

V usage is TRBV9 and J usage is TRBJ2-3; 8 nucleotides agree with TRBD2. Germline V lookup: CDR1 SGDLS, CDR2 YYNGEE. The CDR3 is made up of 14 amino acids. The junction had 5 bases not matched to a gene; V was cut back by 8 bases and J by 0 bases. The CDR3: CASRAGVSTDTQYF. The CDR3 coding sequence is TGTGCCAGTAGAGCGGGGGTAAGCACAGATACGCAGTATTTT.

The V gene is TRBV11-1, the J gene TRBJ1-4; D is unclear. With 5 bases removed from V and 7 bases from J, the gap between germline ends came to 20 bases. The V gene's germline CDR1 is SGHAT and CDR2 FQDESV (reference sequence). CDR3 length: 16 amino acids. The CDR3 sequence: CASSPMDGKRGEKLFF. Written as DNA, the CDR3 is TGTGCCAGCAGCCCAATGGACGGGAAGCGCGGTGAAAAACTGTTTTTT. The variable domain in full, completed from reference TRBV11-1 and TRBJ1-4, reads EAEVAQSPRYKITEKSQAVAFWCDPISGHATLYWYRQILGQGPELLVQFQDESVVDDSQLPKDRFSAERLKGVDSTLKIQPAELGDSAMYLCASSPMDGKRGEKLFFGSGTQLSVL.

CDR3 sequence: CASSQQGPGELFF. CDR3 nucleotides: TGTGCCAGCAGCCAACAGGGGCCCGGGGAGCTGTTTTTT. The chain links TRBV7-2 to TRBJ2-2; 7 nucleotides agree with TRBD1. The junction had 3 bases not matched to a gene; V was cut back by 5 bases and J by 6 bases. Germline V gives CDR1 SGHTA, CDR2 FQGNSA. The CDR3 loop spans 13 amino acids.

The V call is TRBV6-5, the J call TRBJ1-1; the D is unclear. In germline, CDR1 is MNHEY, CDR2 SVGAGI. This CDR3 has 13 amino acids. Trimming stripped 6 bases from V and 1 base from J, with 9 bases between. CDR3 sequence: CASRQQPNTEAFF. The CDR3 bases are TGTGCCAGCAGACAGCAACCGAACACTGAAGCTTTCTTT.

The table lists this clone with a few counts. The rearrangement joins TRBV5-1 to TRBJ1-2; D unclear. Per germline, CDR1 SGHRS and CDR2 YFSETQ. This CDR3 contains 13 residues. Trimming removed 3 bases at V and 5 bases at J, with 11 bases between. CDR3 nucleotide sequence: TGCGCCAGCAGCTCGCCAAATAGTTATGGCTACACCTTC. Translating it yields CASSSPNSYGYTF.

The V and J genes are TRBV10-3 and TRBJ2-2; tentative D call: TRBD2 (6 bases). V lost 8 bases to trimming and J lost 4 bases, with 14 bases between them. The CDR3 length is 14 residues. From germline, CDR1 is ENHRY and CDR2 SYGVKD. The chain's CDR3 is CAIGPPGSTGELFF. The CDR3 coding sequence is TGTGCCATCGGTCCCCCCGGGAGCACCGGGGAGCTGTTTTTT.

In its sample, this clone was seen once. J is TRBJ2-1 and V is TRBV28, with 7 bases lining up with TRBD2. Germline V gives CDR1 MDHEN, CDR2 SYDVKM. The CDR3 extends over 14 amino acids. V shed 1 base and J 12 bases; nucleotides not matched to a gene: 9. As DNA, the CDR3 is TGTGCCAGCAGTTTATATCTGCTAGCGGAATCGCAGTTCTTC. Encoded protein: CASSLYLLAESQFF.

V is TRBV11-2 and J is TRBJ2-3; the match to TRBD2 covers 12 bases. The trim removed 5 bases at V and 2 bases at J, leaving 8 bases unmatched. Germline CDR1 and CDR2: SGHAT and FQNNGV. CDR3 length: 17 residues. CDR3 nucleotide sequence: TGTGCCAGCAGCCGGCGGCGACTAGCGGGGGCCACAGATACGCAGTATTTT. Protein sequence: CASSRRRLAGATDTQYF.

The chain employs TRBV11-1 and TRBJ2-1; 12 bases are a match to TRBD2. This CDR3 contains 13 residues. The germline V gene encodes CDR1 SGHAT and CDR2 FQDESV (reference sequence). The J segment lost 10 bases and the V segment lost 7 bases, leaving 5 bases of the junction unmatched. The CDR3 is CASTSGRAGEQFF. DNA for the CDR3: TGTGCCAGCACTAGCGGGAGGGCCGGGGAGCAGTTCTTC. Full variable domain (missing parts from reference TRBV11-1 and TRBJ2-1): EAEVAQSPRYKITEKSQAVAFWCDPISGHATLYWYRQILGQGPELLVQFQDESVVDDSQLPKDRFSAERLKGVDSTLKIQPAELGDSAMYLCASTSGRAGEQFFGPGTRLTVL.

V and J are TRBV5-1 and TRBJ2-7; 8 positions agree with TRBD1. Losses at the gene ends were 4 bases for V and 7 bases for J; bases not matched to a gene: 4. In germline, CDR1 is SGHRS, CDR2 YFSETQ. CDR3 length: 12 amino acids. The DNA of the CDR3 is TGCGCCAGCAGCACGGACAGGGTAGAGCAGTACTTC. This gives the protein CASSTDRVEQYF.

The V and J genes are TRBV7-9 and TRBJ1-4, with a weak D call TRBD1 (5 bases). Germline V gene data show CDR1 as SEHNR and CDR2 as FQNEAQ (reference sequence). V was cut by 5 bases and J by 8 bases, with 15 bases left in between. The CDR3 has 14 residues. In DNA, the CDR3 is TGTGCCAGCAGCCAATCGGCAGGGTGGGAAAAACTGTTTTTT. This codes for CASSQSAGWEKLFF.

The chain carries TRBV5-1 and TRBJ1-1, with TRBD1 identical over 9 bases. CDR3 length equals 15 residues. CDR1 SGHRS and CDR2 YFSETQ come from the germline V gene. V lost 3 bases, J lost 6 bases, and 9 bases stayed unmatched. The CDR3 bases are TGCGCCAGCAGCTCAGAGACAGGGGGGTGGTCTGAAGCTTTCTTT. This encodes CASSSETGGWSEAFF.

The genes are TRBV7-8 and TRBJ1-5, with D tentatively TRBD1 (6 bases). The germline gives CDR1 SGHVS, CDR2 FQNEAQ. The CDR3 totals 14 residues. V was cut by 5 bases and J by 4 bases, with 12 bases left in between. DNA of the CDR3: TGTGCCAGCAGCGGGACGAGGGGGAATCAGCCCCAGCATTTT. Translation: CASSGTRGNQPQHF.